These 19 T cell receptor beta chains share one sample of origin, sequenced in a study of blood T cell repertoires in COVID-19. Clones were sequenced by immunoSEQ multiplex PCR, and TCRdb holds only the in-frame ones, with some missing. The sample has fewer than 180,000 clones; 84% are singletons. Material: peripheral blood. The source of these receptors is a man aged 65-85 years with acute or convalescent COVID-19.

This chain connects TRBV10-3 to TRBJ2-3; 7 bases line up with TRBD2. Trimming took 6 bases from V and 0 from J; bases not matched to a gene: 6. The CDR3 extends over 15 amino acids. From germline, CDR1 is ENHRY and CDR2 SYGVKD. The CDR3 nucleotides are TGTGCCATCAGCTTAACTAGCGATAGCACAGATACGCAGTATTTT. It specifies CAISLTSDSTDTQYF.

The genes are TRBV5-4 and TRBJ2-7, with D perhaps matching TRBD2 (7 bases). V lost 4 bases and J 2 bases, leaving 25 bases between the germline ends. The CDR3 extends over 18 amino acids. Germline-derived CDR1 and CDR2 are SGHNT and YYREEE (reference sequence). CDR3 loop: CASSQGTGVRGSAYEQYF. CDR3 nucleotides: TGTGCCAGCAGCCAGGGGACGGGTGTGCGGGGGTCCGCCTACGAGCAGTACTTC.

This clone was seen a handful of times. This chain uses TRBV24-1 with TRBJ2-5; D is uncertain. CDR1 and CDR2 (germline): KGHDR, SFDVKD. Trimming took off 5 bases at V and 0 bases at J, with 6 bases between the two ends. This CDR3 spans 13 amino acids. The CDR3 spells CATSGGNQETQYF. CDR3 DNA: TGTGCCACCAGTGGCGGAAACCAAGAGACCCAGTACTTC.

V gene TRBV19 combines with J gene TRBJ2-3, with 10 bases that match TRBD1. Germline CDR1 LNHDA, CDR2 SQIVND (reference sequence). With V trimmed by 10 bases and J by 3 bases, 4 bases remained unmatched. This CDR3 region has 13 residues. CDR3 DNA sequence: TGTGCCACCCGGGACAGGGGAACAGATACGCAGTATTTT. Its protein is CATRDRGTDTQYF.

The V gene is TRBV7-3, the J gene TRBJ2-7; maybe TRBD2 (5 bases). The CDR3 loop spans 12 amino acids. Germline lookup yields CDR1 SGHTA and CDR2 FQGTGA. V lost 5 bases and J lost 3, with 8 bases in between. The CDR3 loop reads CASSNSGYEQYF. The CDR3 DNA follows: TGTGCCAGCAGCAACAGCGGCTACGAGCAGTACTTC.

The chain couples TRBV4-2 to TRBJ2-7, with D possibly matching TRBD2 (6 bases). CDR1 and CDR2 from the germline V gene are LGHNA and YNFKEQ. V shed 3 bases and J shed 7 bases, with 19 bases lying between them. This CDR3 contains 15 residues. CDR3 DNA sequence: TGTGCCAGCAGCCACCAACTTGGCACTAGCAATGAGCAGTACTTC. Residues: CASSHQLGTSNEQYF.

This clone showed up just a few times. This chain uses TRBV15 with TRBJ1-5; 7 bases fit TRBD1. The trim removed 3 bases at V and 1 base at J, leaving 9 bases unmatched. Germline-derived CDR1 and CDR2 are LNHNV and YYDKDF (reference sequence). The length of the CDR3 is 17 residues. CDR3 protein: CATSRGQTLVSNQPQHF. CDR3 bases: TGTGCCACCAGCAGGGGACAGACTTTGGTCAGCAATCAGCCCCAGCATTTT.

The CDR3 reads CASRHRVNTDTQYF. The CDR3 DNA is TGTGCCAGCAGACACAGGGTGAACACAGATACGCAGTATTTT. V usage is TRBV6-5 and J usage is TRBJ2-3, with D tentatively TRBD1 (6 bases). Deletions cut 6 bases from V and 2 bases from J, with 12 bases between. The CDR3 totals 14 residues. In germline, CDR1 is MNHEY, CDR2 SVGAGI.

The chain joins TRBV7-9 to TRBJ2-3; tentative D call: TRBD1 (6 bases). V shed 5 bases and J shed 5 bases, with 14 bases lying between them. Germline V gene sequence: CDR1 SEHNR, CDR2 FQNEAQ (reference sequence). CDR3 length equals 14 residues. The CDR3 is CASSQTTGLDTQYF. The CDR3 DNA follows: TGTGCCAGCAGCCAAACTACAGGGTTAGATACGCAGTATTTT. The entire variable domain, with the rest obtained from reference TRBV7-9 and TRBJ2-3, is as follows: DTGVSQNPRHKITKRGQNVTFRCDPISEHNRLYWYRQTLGQGPEFLTYFQNEAQLEKSRLLSDRFSAERPKGSFSTLEIQRTEQGDSAMYLCASSQTTGLDTQYFGPGTRLTVL.

The chain is built from TRBV7-8 and TRBJ1-2; 8 bases align to TRBD1. Germline V gene lookup returns CDR1 SGHVS and CDR2 FQNEAQ. The J segment lost 8 bases and the V segment lost 5 bases, leaving 7 bases of the junction unmatched. The length of the CDR3 is 13 residues. The CDR3, as DNA: TGTGCCAGCAGCCCGACAGGGGTCGAGGGCTACACCTTC. This translates into CASSPTGVEGYTF.

This rearrangement joins TRBV2 to TRBJ1-1, with D possibly being TRBD1 (5 bases). Trimming left V 6 bases short and J 8 bases short, with 13 bases between. This CDR3 has 12 amino acids. The germline V gene has CDR1 SNHLY and CDR2 FYNNEI. The CDR3 sequence is CASSGTAGEAFF. The CDR3 nucleotides read TGTGCCAGCAGCGGGACTGCCGGAGAAGCTTTCTTT.

The V gene is TRBV5-1, the J gene TRBJ1-3; D perhaps matches TRBD1 (6 bases). CDR3 size: 16 residues. Germline V CDR1 and CDR2: SGHRS, YFSETQ. V was trimmed by 4 bases and J by 0 bases, leaving 14 bases between them. The CDR3 is CASSPRTESSGNTIYF. CDR3 coding DNA: TGCGCCAGCAGCCCACGGACAGAGAGCTCTGGAAACACCATATATTTT. The full variable domain, rest sourced from reference TRBV5-1 and TRBJ1-3, is KAGVTQTPRYLIKTRGQQVTLSCSPISGHRSVSWYQQTPGQGLQFLFEYFSETQRNKGNFPGRFSGRQFSNSRSEMNVSTLELGDSALYLCASSPRTESSGNTIYFGEGSWLTVV.

The chain is built from TRBV5-4 and TRBJ1-2; 9 bases are a match to TRBD1. The CDR3 is 17 residues long. The V and J ends lost 0 bases and 2 bases, in that order; junction bases with no gene match: 8. Germline loops: CDR1 SGHNT, CDR2 YYREEE (reference sequence). CDR3 loop: CASSLGGTGLSNYGYTF. DNA for the CDR3: TGTGCCAGCAGCTTGGGGGGGACAGGGTTATCAAACTATGGCTACACCTTC.

The chain recombines TRBV7-2 with TRBJ1-1; the match to TRBD1 covers 9 bases. Trimming removed 6 bases from V and 0 bases from J; junction bases left unmatched: 5. CDR1 and CDR2 from the germline V gene are SGHTA and FQGNSA. This CDR3 is 15 amino acids long. The CDR3: CASSWGQGLNTEAFF. The CDR3 DNA follows: TGTGCCAGCAGTTGGGGACAGGGCTTGAACACTGAAGCTTTCTTT.

The V and J genes are TRBV9 and TRBJ2-3; 7 positions agree with TRBD2. The V gene end was trimmed by 3 bases and the J gene end by 2 bases; junction bases not matched to a gene: 9. This CDR3 comprises 16 residues. Germline V gives CDR1 SGDLS, CDR2 YYNGEE. CDR3 bases: TGTGCCAGCAGCGAACCGGGGGGAGCCTTCACAGATACGCAGTATTTT. This codes for CASSEPGGAFTDTQYF.

This clone was counted between two and nine times. V and J are TRBV28 and TRBJ1-5; a possible D gene is TRBD1 (6 bases). The CDR3 contains 12 residues. CDR1 MDHEN and CDR2 SYDVKM come from the germline V gene. With 10 bases removed from V and 2 bases from J, the gap between germline ends came to 9 bases. The CDR3 here is CATSGGNQPQHF. DNA for the CDR3: TGTGCCACCTCAGGGGGCAATCAGCCCCAGCATTTT.

CDR3 residues: CASSLGLAGMGETQYF. For the CDR3, the DNA is TGTGCCAGCAGCTTGGGACTAGCGGGAATGGGGGAGACCCAGTACTTC. The chain combines TRBV5-4 with TRBJ2-5; 11 nucleotides match TRBD2. Germline trimming cut 0 bases from V and 5 bases from J; bases unmatched to any gene: 6. This CDR3 has 16 residues. The V gene's germline CDR1 is SGHNT and CDR2 YYREEE (reference sequence).

This chain joins TRBV11-2 and TRBJ2-5, with 8 bases identical to TRBD2. The germline CDR1 and CDR2 sequences are SGHAT and FQNNGV. The CDR3 covers 16 residues. Unmatched junction bases numbered 11, after V lost 6 bases and J lost 2 bases. CDR3 protein: CASSLPGGGWQETQYF. The CDR3 region has the DNA TGTGCCAGCAGTCTCCCGGGGGGGGGCTGGCAAGAGACCCAGTACTTC.

The CDR3 loop is CASSWSGVGGTLVADTQYF. The CDR3 DNA reads TGTGCCAGCAGTTGGTCTGGGGTAGGGGGCACGCTGGTCGCAGATACGCAGTATTTT. The J gene is TRBJ2-3, the V gene TRBV27, with TRBD1 identical over 7 bases. The CDR3 totals 19 residues. Germline values: CDR1 MNHEY, CDR2 SMNVEV (reference sequence). The junction had 20 bases not matched to a gene; V was cut back by 4 bases and J by 4 bases.